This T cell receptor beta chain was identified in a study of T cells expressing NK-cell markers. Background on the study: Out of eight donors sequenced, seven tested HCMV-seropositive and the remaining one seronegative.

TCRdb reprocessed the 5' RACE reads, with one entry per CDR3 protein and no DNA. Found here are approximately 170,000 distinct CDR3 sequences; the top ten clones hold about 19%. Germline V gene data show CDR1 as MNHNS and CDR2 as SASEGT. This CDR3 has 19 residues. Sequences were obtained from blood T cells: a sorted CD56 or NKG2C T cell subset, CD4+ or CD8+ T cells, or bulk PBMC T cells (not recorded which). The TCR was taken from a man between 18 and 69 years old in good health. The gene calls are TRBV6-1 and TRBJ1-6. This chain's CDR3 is CASNNDDKTPSSYNSPLHF.